The 25 T cell receptor beta chains presented below share a single source sample, sequenced in a study of T cell responses to AZD1222 COVID-19 vaccine. The repertoire was sequenced with immunoSEQ multiplex PCR; TCRdb's copy has only in-frame clones and lacks some. The sample has about 150,000 clones, just over 90% seen once. Material: peripheral blood, obtained on day 0 of MenACWY control vaccination. Source of these receptors: an adult in good health.

As concerns this clone: The sample contains more than one DNA sequence encoding this CDR3. CDR3 nucleotides: TGTGCCAGCTCACCACAGGGAAATCAGCCCCAGCATTTT. Its translation is CASSPQGNQPQHF. The V and J genes are TRBV18 and TRBJ1-5, with D hard to call. V dropped 1 base and J dropped 4 bases, with 5 bases sitting between them. From germline, CDR1 is KGHSH and CDR2 LQKENI. This CDR3 spans 13 amino acids. Combining the CDR3 with reference TRBV18 and TRBJ1-5 gives the whole variable domain NAGVMQNPRHLVRRRGQEARLRCSPMKGHSHVYWYRQLPEEGLKFMVYLQKENIIDESGMPKERFSAEFPKEGPSILRIQQVVRGDSAAYFCASSPQGNQPQHFGDGTRLSIL.

This rearrangement joins TRBV24-1 to TRBJ2-1; tentatively, D is TRBD2 (5 bases). Germline loops: CDR1 KGHDR, CDR2 SFDVKD. This CDR3 is 15 amino acids long. V lost 3 bases and J 0 bases, leaving 8 bases between the germline ends. CDR3 in DNA: TGTGCCACCAGTGATCCGGGGAGCTCCTACAATGAGCAGTTCTTC. Translating gives CATSDPGSSYNEQFF.

The rearrangement uses TRBV11-2 and TRBJ2-1, with 8 bases lining up with TRBD2. This CDR3 spans 14 amino acids. J was trimmed by 1 base and V by 5 bases; bases with no gene match: 1. Germline assignment: CDR1 SGHAT and CDR2 FQNNGV. CDR3 protein: CASSQRESYNEQFF. Here the CDR3 DNA reads TGTGCCAGCAGCCAGCGGGAGTCCTACAATGAGCAGTTCTTC.

The chain is built from TRBV7-2 and TRBJ1-5, with unresolved D. Germline CDR1 is SGHTA and CDR2 is FQGNSA. Between the trimmed V and J ends, which lost 5 bases and 15 bases, there was a span of 17 bases. This CDR3 spans 12 amino acids. The CDR3 loop is CASSTRTSCGHF. DNA of the CDR3: TGTGCCAGCAGCACGAGGACGTCCTGTGGGCATTTT. Full variable domain (remainder filled in from reference TRBV7-2 and TRBJ1-5): GAGVSQSPSNKVTEKGKDVELRCDPISGHTALYWYRQSLGQGLEFLIYFQGNSAPDKSGLPSDRFSAERTGGSVSTLTIQRTQQEDSAVYLCASSTRTSCGHFGDGTRLSIL.

The rearrangement joins TRBV23-1 to TRBJ1-1, with a tentative D call TRBD1 (5 bases). Being an ORF, TRBV23-1 has a function that is uncertain. V lost 4 bases to trimming and J lost 8 bases, with 11 bases between them. This CDR3 is built from 12 residues. The CDR3 reads CASSPWTPEAFF. Here the CDR3 DNA reads TGCGCCAGCAGTCCCTGGACACCGGAAGCTTTCTTT.

V usage is TRBV2 and J usage is TRBJ2-3; a weak D match, TRBD2 (5 bases). The CDR3 totals 12 residues. Germline CDR1 SNHLY, CDR2 FYNNEI. V was clipped by 10 bases and J by 2 bases, with 10 bases between them. CDR3 nucleotide sequence: TGTGCCACCCGGGATTACACAGATACGCAGTATTTT. It yields the protein CATRDYTDTQYF.

This clone showed up just once. The chain has TRBV6-5 and TRBJ2-1; maybe TRBD2 (6 bases). The CDR3 has 16 residues. Germline V gene lookup returns CDR1 MNHEY and CDR2 SVGAGI. V shed 2 bases and J shed 5 bases, with 16 bases lying between them. The CDR3 is CASSYERGRFNNEQFF. CDR3 nucleotide sequence: TGTGCCAGCAGTTACGAACGGGGGAGGTTCAACAATGAGCAGTTCTTC.

A few counts support this clone. V gene TRBV6-5 combines with J gene TRBJ1-1; the match to TRBD1 covers 7 bases. This CDR3 has 13 amino acids. Germline assignment: CDR1 MNHEY and CDR2 SVGAGI. V lost 8 bases, J lost 1 base, and 4 bases stayed unmatched. DNA for the CDR3: TGTGCCAGCCGGGGACAGACGAACACTGAAGCTTTCTTT. This sequence encodes CASRGQTNTEAFF.

CDR3 DNA: TGTGCCAGCAGTCCAAGGGTTCCTAATCAGCCCCAGCATTTT. This translates into CASSPRVPNQPQHF. The V and J genes are TRBV6-5 and TRBJ1-5; no definite D call. CDR1 MNHEY and CDR2 SVGAGI come from the germline V gene. The germline V and J ends were trimmed by 5 bases and 4 bases, with 12 bases remaining between them. The length of the CDR3 is 14 residues.

The gene calls are TRBV6-5 and TRBJ2-7, with 9 bases fitting TRBD1. This CDR3 contains 15 residues. Germline V gives CDR1 MNHEY, CDR2 SVGAGI. The trim removed 6 bases at V and 6 bases at J, leaving 12 bases unmatched. The CDR3 protein is CASSSPGQGQGEQYF. The DNA for the CDR3 is TGTGCCAGCAGCTCCCCTGGACAGGGGCAGGGCGAGCAGTACTTC.

This chain joins TRBV28 and TRBJ1-2; D gene uncertain. V lost 4 bases to trimming and J lost 4 bases, with 13 bases between them. Germline V gene sequence: CDR1 MDHEN, CDR2 SYDVKM. The CDR3 totals 14 residues. The CDR3 sequence: CASSSTVGVYGYTF. The CDR3 nucleotides read TGTGCCAGCAGTTCCACCGTCGGGGTCTATGGCTACACCTTC.

J is TRBJ1-5 and V is TRBV5-5; D gene uncertain. V was cut by 1 base and J by 0 bases, with 17 bases left in between. CDR3 length: 18 amino acids. Per the germline V gene, CDR1 is SGHKS and CDR2 is YYEKEE (reference sequence). This chain's CDR3 is CASSLKIFPAYSNQPQHF. CDR3 sequence (DNA): TGTGCCAGCAGCTTGAAAATTTTCCCCGCCTATAGCAATCAGCCCCAGCATTTT.

This clone was picked up one time. This chain joins TRBV11-2 and TRBJ1-3; unclear D gene. V shed 0 bases and J shed 7 bases, with 13 bases lying between them. CDR1 and CDR2 from the germline V gene are SGHAT and FQNNGV. The CDR3 contains 15 residues. In DNA, the CDR3 is TGTGCCAGCAGCTTAGAGAGGTTGGGAAGGAACACCATATATTTT. Its protein product is CASSLERLGRNTIYF.

The chain is built from TRBV19 and TRBJ1-1, with 7 positions matching TRBD1. With V trimmed by 5 bases and J by 4 bases, 10 bases remained unmatched. The CDR3 sequence is 15 residues long. From germline, CDR1 is LNHDA and CDR2 SQIVND (reference sequence). The CDR3 loop is CASSVTGVIGTEAFF. Here the CDR3 DNA reads TGTGCCAGTAGTGTAACAGGGGTGATTGGCACTGAAGCTTTCTTT.

The V and J genes are TRBV29-1 and TRBJ1-2, with TRBD1 matching 9 bases. V lost 2 bases to trimming and J lost 7 bases; unmatched junction nucleotides: 11. CDR1 and CDR2 (germline): SQVTM, ANQGSEA. The CDR3 runs 15 residues. CDR3: CSVEPTGTGLFGYTF. The CDR3 nucleotides read TGCAGCGTTGAACCTACCGGGACAGGGCTTTTTGGCTACACCTTC.

The chain is built from TRBV6-1 and TRBJ1-2; D may be TRBD1 (5 bases). V lost 3 bases and J 2 bases, leaving 7 bases between the germline ends. Germline V CDR1 and CDR2: MNHNS, SASEGT. The length of the CDR3 is 13 residues. As DNA, the CDR3 is TGTGCCAGCAGTGAGACAGCCAACTATGGCTACACCTTC. It is translated as CASSETANYGYTF.

This rearrangement joins TRBV7-2 to TRBJ2-2, with TRBD1 matching over 9 bases. There are 14 residues in the CDR3. J gave up 7 bases and V 3 bases, and 3 bases lay outside the gene matches. CDR1 SGHTA and CDR2 FQGNSA come from the germline V gene. The CDR3: CASSFTGGGGELFF. CDR3 sequence (DNA): TGTGCCAGCAGCTTCACAGGGGGCGGCGGGGAGCTGTTTTTT.

This sequence joins TRBV12-3 or TRBV12-4 and TRBJ1-1; no clear D. This CDR3 comprises 13 residues. Trimming took off 6 bases at V and 2 bases at J, with 10 bases between the two ends. The CDR3 nucleotides read TGTGCCAGCAGCCTCGTTCTAAACACTGAAGCTTTCTTT. It specifies CASSLVLNTEAFF.

This clone showed up just once. This chain uses TRBV7-8 with TRBJ1-2; no reliable D call. Between the trimmed V and J ends, which lost 1 base and 2 bases, there was a span of 8 bases. This CDR3 is 14 amino acids long. The germline V gene has CDR1 SGHVS and CDR2 FQNEAQ. The CDR3 bases are TGTGCCAGCAGCTTAGAGGGCAGAAACTATGGCTACACCTTC. Protein: CASSLEGRNYGYTF. Together with reference TRBV7-8 and TRBJ1-2, the CDR3 gives the full variable domain: GAGVSQSPRYKVAKRGQDVALRCDPISGHVSLFWYQQALGQGPEFLTYFQNEAQLDKSGLPSDRFFAERPEGSVSTLKIQRTQQEDSAVYLCASSLEGRNYGYTFGSGTRLTVV.

J is TRBJ1-1 and V is TRBV29-1, with D maybe TRBD1 (5 bases). V gave up 5 bases and J gave up 8 bases, with 18 bases separating them. This CDR3 contains 13 residues. Germline V gene sequence: CDR1 SQVTM, CDR2 ANQGSEA. CDR3 DNA: TGCAGCGTTAGCCCCGTGGGGCGGGAAGAAGCTTTCTTT. Translated: CSVSPVGREEAFF.

CDR3 nucleotides: TGTGCCACCGTCGGCGGAGCGGGGGGACGCACAGATACGCAGTATTTT. Residues: CATVGGAGGRTDTQYF. This chain links TRBV24-1 with TRBJ2-3; 9 bases fit TRBD2. Germline assignment: CDR1 KGHDR and CDR2 SFDVKD. J gave up 1 base and V 9 bases, and 10 bases lay outside the gene matches. This CDR3 contains 16 residues.

Details on this clone: A read error may explain this, as a much larger clone is one base away. The sample has other DNA sequences that encode this CDR3 too. The gene calls are TRBV30 and TRBJ2-2, with D uncertain. V dropped 0 bases and J dropped 5 bases, with 1 base sitting between them. Per germline, CDR1 GTSNPN and CDR2 SVGIG (reference sequence). This CDR3 comprises 11 residues. As DNA, the CDR3 is TGTGCCTGGAGTGTAACCGGGGAGCTGTTTTTT. The encoded protein is CAWSVTGELFF.

V gene TRBV9 combines with J gene TRBJ2-3; D call uncertain. This CDR3 region has 16 residues. V lost 0 bases, J lost 0 bases, and 11 bases lay in between. Germline loops: CDR1 SGDLS, CDR2 YYNGEE. CDR3 protein: CASSVAPLPSTDTQYF. The DNA of the CDR3 is TGTGCCAGCAGCGTAGCCCCCCTCCCTAGCACAGATACGCAGTATTTT. The entire variable domain, with the rest obtained from reference TRBV9 and TRBJ2-3, is as follows: DSGVTQTPKHLITATGQRVTLRCSPRSGDLSVYWYQQSLDQGLQFLIQYYNGEERAKGNILERFSAQQFPDLHSELNLSSLELGDSALYFCASSVAPLPSTDTQYFGPGTRLTVL.

This chain joins TRBV28 and TRBJ1-2, with TRBD1 as a possible D gene (6 bases). CDR3 size: 13 residues. Germline V lookup: CDR1 MDHEN, CDR2 SYDVKM. The ends were cut back, 4 bases at V and 12 bases at J, with 18 bases in the middle. In DNA form, the CDR3 reads TGTGCCAGCAGTTCCCCCCCGGACAGTCGCGACACCTTC. This gives the protein CASSSPPDSRDTF.

This rearrangement joins TRBV7-9 to TRBJ2-4; D call uncertain. The CDR3 consists of 13 residues. The germline V gene has CDR1 SEHNR and CDR2 FQNEAQ (reference sequence). The germline V and J ends were trimmed by 1 base and 6 bases, with 7 bases remaining between them. The CDR3 nucleotides read TGTGCCAGCAGCTTAGGCGACTCAAACATTCAGTACTTC. It is translated as CASSLGDSNIQYF.